The 9 T cell receptor beta chains in this list originate from one sample, sequenced in a study of cytomegalovirus exposure and HLA in healthy donors. PCR primers comprised 60 Vbeta and 13 Jbeta primers. Method: immunoSEQ multiplex PCR; TCRdb's copy keeps in-frame clones and lacks some. The sample includes more than 100,000 clones, approximately 15% of them seen just once. Sequenced: PBMCs. All receptors come from a woman under 30 in good health and CMV-seronegative.

The chain recombines TRBV28 with TRBJ2-7, with TRBD1 as a possible D gene (5 bases). This CDR3 has 15 residues. The ends were cut back, 5 bases at V and 3 bases at J, with 17 bases in the middle. The germline V gene has CDR1 MDHEN and CDR2 SYDVKM. The CDR3 here is CASSPPPQGFYEQYF. The CDR3 bases are TGTGCCAGCAGTCCGCCGCCCCAGGGTTTCTACGAGCAGTACTTC. The full variable domain, completed using reference TRBV28 and TRBJ2-7, is DVKVTQSSRYLVKRTGEKVFLECVQDMDHENMFWYRQDPGLGLRLIYFSYDVKMKEKGDIPEGYSVSREKKERFSLILESASTNQTSMYLCASSPPPQGFYEQYFGPGTRLTVT.

The chain employs TRBV19 and TRBJ2-5; D may be TRBD2 (5 bases). Germline V lookup: CDR1 LNHDA, CDR2 SQIVND (reference sequence). The CDR3 spans 15 residues. V lost 1 base and J 2 bases, leaving 11 bases between the germline ends. This chain's CDR3 is CASSIAGLTQETQYF. The DNA of the CDR3 is TGTGCCAGTAGTATAGCTGGACTTACACAAGAGACCCAGTACTTC.

There are a few counts of this clone. V is TRBV11-1 and J is TRBJ2-7; D unclear. Trimming stripped 7 bases from V and 2 bases from J, with 12 bases between. The CDR3 is 13 amino acids. Germline CDR1 SGHAT, CDR2 FQDESV (reference sequence). Here the CDR3 reads CASTSRVPYEQYF. For the CDR3, the DNA is TGTGCCAGCACCTCCCGGGTTCCCTACGAGCAGTACTTC. The entire variable domain, with the rest obtained from reference TRBV11-1 and TRBJ2-7, is as follows: EAEVAQSPRYKITEKSQAVAFWCDPISGHATLYWYRQILGQGPELLVQFQDESVVDDSQLPKDRFSAERLKGVDSTLKIQPAELGDSAMYLCASTSRVPYEQYFGPGTRLTVT.

This clone came up a few times. The gene calls are TRBV11-2 and TRBJ2-1, with 9 bases lining up with TRBD2. The length of the CDR3 is 18 residues. The V segment lost 0 bases and the J segment 5 bases; nucleotides outside the gene matches: 11. CDR1 and CDR2 from the germline V gene are SGHAT and FQNNGV. The CDR3 DNA reads TGTGCCAGCAGCTTAGATCCCGTAGCGGGAGTCGGGAACAATGAGCAGTTCTTC. Translated: CASSLDPVAGVGNNEQFF.

The chain couples TRBV2 to TRBJ1-3; D is uncertain. The CDR3 extends over 14 amino acids. The V gene lost 3 bases and the J gene lost 2 bases, with 8 bases spanning the gap. Per the germline V gene, CDR1 is SNHLY and CDR2 is FYNNEI. The CDR3 nucleotides are TGTGCCAGCAGTGAGAGGCAGACTGGAAACACCATATATTTT. As protein: CASSERQTGNTIYF.

CDR3 bases: TGCAGCGTTGGCCAGGGAATGTGGACTGAAGCTTTCTTT. It codes for CSVGQGMWTEAFF. The chain has TRBV29-1 and TRBJ1-1, with D perhaps matching TRBD1 (5 bases). Germline CDR1 SQVTM, CDR2 ANQGSEA. Trimming stripped 4 bases from V and 5 bases from J, with 14 bases between. The CDR3 has 13 residues.

The chain carries TRBV7-9 and TRBJ1-2; TRBD1 matches at 7 bases. The V and J ends lost 8 bases and 5 bases, in that order; junction bases with no gene match: 5. The V gene's germline CDR1 is SEHNR and CDR2 FQNEAQ (reference sequence). CDR3 length: 12 residues. CDR3 protein: CASVGTDYGYTF. The DNA of the CDR3 is TGTGCCAGCGTGGGGACAGATTATGGCTACACCTTC.

This rearrangement joins TRBV7-9 to TRBJ2-7; unclear D gene. The CDR3 runs to 13 residues. Germline CDR1 and CDR2: SEHNR and FQNEAQ (reference sequence). The V end was cut by 1 base, the J end by 0 bases, with 4 bases between. CDR3 sequence reads: CASSLVSSYEQYF. DNA of the CDR3: TGTGCCAGCAGCTTAGTTAGCTCCTACGAGCAGTACTTC.

This clone was counted between two and nine times. This chain links TRBV13 with TRBJ2-7; 9 bases match TRBD2. The trim removed 0 bases at V and 3 bases at J, leaving 6 bases unmatched. This CDR3 is built from 16 residues. In germline, CDR1 is PRHDT, CDR2 FYEKMQ (reference sequence). The CDR3 DNA reads TGTGCCAGCAGCTTAGGCCGGAGACTAGCGGACTACGAGCAGTACTTC. Translation gives CASSLGRRLADYEQYF.